This T cell receptor (beta chain) was retrieved from a study of blood T cell repertoires in COVID-19. In the study overall: COVID-19 samples collected from the United States, Italy and Spain covered acute and convalescent phases. PBMCs, B-cell-depleted T cells, or T cells provided the cDNA or gDNA that made up the material.

The ends were cut back, 7 bases at V and 5 bases at J, with 12 bases in the middle. The germline V gene encodes CDR1 LNHDA and CDR2 SQIVND (reference sequence). The length of the CDR3 is 13 residues. Clones were sequenced by immunoSEQ multiplex PCR, and TCRdb holds only the in-frame ones, with some missing. The sample contains about 190,000 clones, roughly 80% of which appear only once. This chain joins TRBV19 and TRBJ1-5; D remains ambiguous. The sequencing sample was made of peripheral blood. This clonotype was obtained from a man in his fifties who had recovered from COVID-19. The CDR3 DNA reads TGTGCCAGTATCCGGAGGAGGGATCAGCCCCAGCATTTT. It codes for CASIRRRDQPQHF.